Below are 3 T cell receptor beta chains sequenced from a single sample in a study of T cell repertoires in cytomegalovirus infection. These receptors lack a known antigen. TCRdb analysed the reads with MiXCR anew, one entry per CDR3 protein. The sample has about 130,000 distinct CDR3 sequences, 30% to 40% seen once. Material: CD8+ T cells from cultured PBMCs, obtained from culture after CMV antigen stimulation. All receptors come from a human donor in good health (CMV status not recorded). Some clones in this sample may be carry-over from other donors' samples.

The rearrangement joins TRBV27 to TRBJ2-2; D uncertain. The V gene lost 3 bases and the J gene lost 4 bases, with 6 bases spanning the gap. Looked up from germline, CDR1 is MNHEY and CDR2 is SMNVEV (reference sequence). The CDR3 covers 13 residues. CDR3 DNA sequence: TGTGCCAGCAGTTTTGGGGTCACCGGGGAGCTGTTTTTT. Amino acids: CASSFGVTGELFF.

The chain carries TRBV12-3 or TRBV12-4 and TRBJ1-2; unclear D gene. V was clipped by 4 bases and J by 4 bases, with 16 bases between them. The CDR3 runs 15 residues. CDR3 in amino acids: CASSSPSKERYGYTF. The CDR3 DNA sequence: TGTGCCAGCAGTTCCCCCTCTAAAGAGCGCTATGGCTACACCTTC.

This clonotype was detected only a few times. This chain joins TRBV5-4 and TRBJ2-1; 7 bases are a match to TRBD2. Germline CDR1 reads SGHNT; CDR2 reads YYREEE (reference sequence). The CDR3 is made up of 16 amino acids. The ends lost 4 bases at V and 3 bases at J; junction bases unmatched: 10. The CDR3 coding sequence is TGTGCCAGCAGCAATTTGGAGCGGGGTGGCTACAATGAGCAGTTCTTC. Its protein product is CASSNLERGGYNEQFF.